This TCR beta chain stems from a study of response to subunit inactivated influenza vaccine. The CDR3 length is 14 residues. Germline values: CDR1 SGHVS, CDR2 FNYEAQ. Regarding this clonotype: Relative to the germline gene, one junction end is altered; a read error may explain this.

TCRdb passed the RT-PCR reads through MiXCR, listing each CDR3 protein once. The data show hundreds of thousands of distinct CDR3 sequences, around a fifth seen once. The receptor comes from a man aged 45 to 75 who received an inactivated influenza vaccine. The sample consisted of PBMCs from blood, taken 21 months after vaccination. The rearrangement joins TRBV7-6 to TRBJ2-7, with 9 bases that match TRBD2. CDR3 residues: CASSLAGVNYEQYF. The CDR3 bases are TGTGCCAGCAGTTTAGCGGGGGTCAATTACGAGCAGTACTTC.